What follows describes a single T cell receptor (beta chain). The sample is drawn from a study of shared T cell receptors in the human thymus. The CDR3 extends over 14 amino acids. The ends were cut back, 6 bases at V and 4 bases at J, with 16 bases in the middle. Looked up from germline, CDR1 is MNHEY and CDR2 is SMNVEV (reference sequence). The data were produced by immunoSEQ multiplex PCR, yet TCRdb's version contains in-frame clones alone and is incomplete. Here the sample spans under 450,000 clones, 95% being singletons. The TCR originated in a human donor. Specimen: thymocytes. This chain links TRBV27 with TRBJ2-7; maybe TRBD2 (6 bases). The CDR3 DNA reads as TGTGCCAGCAGAGATCCGGGGGTGGATTACGAGCAGTACTTC. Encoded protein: CASRDPGVDYEQYF.